A single sample gave rise to the 26 T cell receptor beta chains below, sequenced in a study of T cell repertoires in cytomegalovirus infection. A single record per CDR3 protein comes from TCRdb applying MiXCR to the reads. This sample has around 180,000 distinct CDR3 sequences; roughly 20% occur once, and the top ten carry about 2.9%. The sample was PBMCs. The source is a human donor in good health (CMV status not recorded). Some clones in this sample may be carry-over from other donors' samples.

This clonotype was seen ten or more times. The chain is built from TRBV7-6 and TRBJ2-5, with D perhaps TRBD1 or TRBD2 (5 bases each). Per germline, CDR1 SGHVS and CDR2 FNYEAQ. CDR3 length equals 16 residues. With 1 base removed from V and 1 base from J, the gap between germline ends came to 13 bases. CDR3 DNA sequence: TGTGCCAGCAGCTTAGGGGGGTCCGCGTTCCAAGAGACCCAGTACTTC. It encodes CASSLGGSAFQETQYF.

This clonotype showed up many times. The chain carries TRBV11-2 and TRBJ2-3, with 9 bases fitting TRBD2. The CDR3 runs 17 residues. With V trimmed by 5 bases and J by 1 base, 10 bases remained unmatched. Germline CDR1 is SGHAT and CDR2 is FQNNGV. DNA for the CDR3: TGTGCCAGCAGCGCAAGACTAGCGGTGGGTGGCACAGATACGCAGTATTTT. This codes for CASSARLAVGGTDTQYF. Using reference TRBV11-2 and TRBJ2-3 for the parts outside the CDR3, the full variable domain is EAGVAQSPRYKIIEKRQSVAFWCNPISGHATLYWYQQILGQGPKLLIQFQNNGVVDDSQLPKDRFSAERLKGVDSTLKIQPAKLEDSAVYLCASSARLAVGGTDTQYFGPGTRLTVL.

The V gene is TRBV2, the J gene TRBJ2-5; D uncertain. This CDR3 has 11 residues. Germline CDR1 is SNHLY and CDR2 is FYNNEI. The V end was cut by 8 bases, the J end by 4 bases, with 8 bases between. In nucleotides, the CDR3 is TGTGCCAGCGGCCTCCCAGAGACCCAGTACTTC. It encodes CASGLPETQYF.

The chain recombines TRBV7-2 with TRBJ2-3; D perhaps matches TRBD2 (6 bases). The CDR3 contains 15 residues. Germline V CDR1 and CDR2: SGHTA, FQGNSA. Trimming took 5 bases from V and 7 from J, leaving 19 bases between them. CDR3 residues: CASSAREPLPNTQYF. CDR3 nucleotides: TGTGCCAGCAGCGCTCGGGAGCCACTGCCGAATACGCAGTATTTT.

This clonotype was counted many times. The genes are TRBV19 and TRBJ1-1, with D uncertain. The CDR3 has 13 residues. Germline loops: CDR1 LNHDA, CDR2 SQIVND (reference sequence). The V end lost 3 bases, the J end lost 3 bases, and 8 bases lay between the germline ends. DNA of the CDR3: TGTGCCAGTAGTATGGGCAGTTACACTGAAGCTTTCTTT. This codes for CASSMGSYTEAFF.

This clonotype was seen more than once but under ten times. This chain joins TRBV6-5 and TRBJ2-6; D remains ambiguous. The CDR3 runs 13 residues. The germline V gene has CDR1 MNHEY and CDR2 SVGAGI. V shed 6 bases and J shed 6 bases, with 9 bases lying between them. The DNA of the CDR3 is TGTGCCAGCAGCCCTCTACTGGCCAACGTCCTGACTTTC. Encoded protein: CASSPLLANVLTF.

The rearrangement uses TRBV7-9 and TRBJ1-5, with unresolved D. Looked up from germline, CDR1 is SEHNR and CDR2 is FQNEAQ (reference sequence). The CDR3 covers 12 residues. V was shortened by 5 bases and J by 7 bases, with 9 bases between the two germline ends. The DNA for the CDR3 is TGTGCCAGCAGCGGCTTAGAACAGCCCCAGCATTTT. Its translation is CASSGLEQPQHF.

The chain joins TRBV5-1 to TRBJ2-7; TRBD1 agrees at 8 bases. The V gene end was trimmed by 0 bases and the J gene end by 7 bases; junction bases not matched to a gene: 9. Germline CDR1 SGHRS, CDR2 YFSETQ. This CDR3 comprises 15 residues. The CDR3 nucleotides read TGCGCCAGCAGCTTGGGCGCAGGGGGCGTCTTGGAGCAGTACTTC. It encodes CASSLGAGGVLEQYF.

This clonotype has ten or more counts. V and J are TRBV5-5 and TRBJ2-7; possibly TRBD1 for D (6 bases). Germline loops: CDR1 SGHKS, CDR2 YYEKEE (reference sequence). This CDR3 spans 15 amino acids. V was pared by 5 bases and J by 0 bases, with 15 bases between. The CDR3 protein is CASRGWDKSSYEQYF. The CDR3 region has the DNA TGTGCCAGCAGGGGTTGGGACAAAAGCTCCTACGAGCAGTACTTC. Full variable domain (remainder filled in from reference TRBV5-5 and TRBJ2-7): DAGVTQSPTHLIKTRGQQVTLRCSPISGHKSVSWYQQVLGQGPQFIFQYYEKEERGRGNFPDRFSARQFPNYSSELNVNALLLGDSALYLCASRGWDKSSYEQYFGPGTRLTVT.

About this clonotype: This may stem from a read error, because a much larger clone lies one nucleotide away. This chain joins TRBV28 and TRBJ2-5; no firm D call. Germline V gene sequence: CDR1 MDHEN, CDR2 SYDVKM. Deletions cut 7 bases from V and 6 bases from J, with 24 bases between. This CDR3 has 16 residues. DNA of the CDR3: TGTGCCAGCAACATGGACCTGGCGATGGGTTGGCAGACCCAGTACTTC. Protein sequence: CASNMDLAMGWQTQYF.

This clonotype was counted only a few times. The chain is built from TRBV5-1 and TRBJ1-3; TRBD1 matches 7 bases. The V and J ends lost 7 bases and 0 bases, in that order; junction bases with no gene match: 4. This CDR3 is 14 amino acids long. Germline values: CDR1 SGHRS, CDR2 YFSETQ. CDR3 sequence reads: CASGRDSSGNTIYF. The CDR3 region has the DNA TGCGCCAGCGGAAGGGACAGCTCTGGAAACACCATATATTTT.

Notes on this clonotype: It may be a read error: a sequence one base away is much more abundant. The rearrangement uses TRBV12-3 or TRBV12-4 and TRBJ2-2; tentative D call: TRBD2 (5 bases). The CDR3 extends over 13 amino acids. Trimming took off 10 bases at V and 0 bases at J, with 9 bases between the two ends. The CDR3 protein is CATTAANTGELFF. The CDR3 DNA is TGTGCCACCACAGCGGCGAACACCGGGGAGCTGTTTTTT.

Remarks on this clonotype: One end of the junction does not line up with germline, which may come from a read error. J is TRBJ1-6 and V is TRBV6-5; D is unresolved. Germline V gives CDR1 MNHEY, CDR2 SVGAGI. This CDR3 is 13 amino acids long. CDR3 sequence reads: CARSSRVNSPLHF. The CDR3 bases are TGTGCCCGCAGTTCACGGGTTAATTCACCCCTCCACTTT.

A few counts support this clonotype. This chain joins TRBV7-2 and TRBJ1-5; D gene ambiguous. V was pared by 1 base and J by 1 base, with 8 bases between. This CDR3 spans 15 amino acids. Germline V gene sequence: CDR1 SGHTA, CDR2 FQGNSA. CDR3 DNA: TGTGCCAGCAGCTTAGATCCGGGCAGCAATCAGCCCCAGCATTTT. Protein: CASSLDPGSNQPQHF.

In its sample, this clonotype was seen many times. This chain uses TRBV7-9 with TRBJ1-2, with D unclear. With 0 bases removed from V and 7 bases from J, the gap between germline ends came to 18 bases. The CDR3 length is 16 residues. The germline V gene has CDR1 SEHNR and CDR2 FQNEAQ (reference sequence). The CDR3 DNA sequence: TGTGCCAGCAGCTTAGCGAAGGCGTTTCGAGAGGCTGGCTACACCTTC. Its translation is CASSLAKAFREAGYTF.

The chain employs TRBV29-1 and TRBJ1-5; 7 bases are shared with TRBD1. Germline V CDR1 and CDR2: SQVTM, ANQGSEA. The CDR3 sequence is 15 residues long. The ends lost 6 bases at V and 6 bases at J; junction bases unmatched: 14. The CDR3 DNA follows: TGCAGCGTGCGGACAGGATTAGAACCAGGTCAGCCCCAGCATTTT. Translating it yields CSVRTGLEPGQPQHF.

This clonotype was counted at least ten times. The chain joins TRBV28 to TRBJ2-3; TRBD1 matches at 7 bases. Germline loops: CDR1 MDHEN, CDR2 SYDVKM. This CDR3 spans 17 amino acids. The junction had 14 bases not matched to a gene; V was cut back by 4 bases and J by 4 bases. CDR3 bases: TGTGCCAGCAGTTCCCCCCACCGACAGGGTCGACCAGATACGCAGTATTTT. Amino acid sequence: CASSSPHRQGRPDTQYF.

This clonotype has more than one count but fewer than ten. This chain joins TRBV7-2 and TRBJ2-2; D could derive from TRBD1 or TRBD2 (5 bases each). The V and J ends lost 4 bases and 5 bases respectively, with 11 bases between them. The CDR3 totals 14 residues. From germline, CDR1 is SGHTA and CDR2 FQGNSA. The CDR3 DNA sequence: TGTGCCAGCAGCTACGGGACCCGAACCGGGGAGCTGTTTTTT. Amino acid sequence: CASSYGTRTGELFF.

A word on this clonotype: A junction boundary mismatches the germline segment, possibly from a read error. J is TRBJ2-2 and V is TRBV5-1, with 7 bases matching TRBD1. Per the germline V gene, CDR1 is SGHRS and CDR2 is YFSETQ. The CDR3 has 16 residues. The CDR3 loop is CASSLQGTANTVELFF. For the CDR3, the DNA is TGCGCCAGCAGCTTACAGGGGACAGCGAACACCGTGGAGCTGTTTTTT.

This clonotype turned up a few times. This sequence joins TRBV5-4 and TRBJ1-2; 7 nucleotides line up with TRBD1. Germline assignment: CDR1 SGHNT and CDR2 YYREEE (reference sequence). J lost 8 bases, V lost 0 bases, and 7 bases had no gene match. The CDR3 runs 14 residues. As DNA, the CDR3 is TGTGCCAGCAGCTTGGACGGGACAGTCGGGGGCTACACCTTC. It specifies CASSLDGTVGGYTF. The whole variable domain, remainder taken from reference TRBV5-4 and TRBJ1-2, is ETGVTQSPTHLIKTRGQQVTLRCSSQSGHNTVSWYQQALGQGPQFIFQYYREEENGRGNFPPRFSGLQFPNYSSELNVNALELDDSALYLCASSLDGTVGGYTFGSGTRLTVV.

This clonotype was counted only a few times. The V gene is TRBV12-3 or TRBV12-4, the J gene TRBJ2-2; tentatively, D is TRBD1 or TRBD2 (5 bases each). This CDR3 comprises 15 residues. Trimming took 6 bases from V and 0 from J, leaving 11 bases between them. The CDR3 is CASSRDGSNTGELFF. DNA of the CDR3: TGTGCCAGCAGCCGGGACGGATCGAACACCGGGGAGCTGTTTTTT.

This clonotype was seen ten or more times. The J gene is TRBJ2-1, the V gene TRBV7-3; D unclear. V lost 1 base to trimming and J lost 4 bases, with 14 bases between them. This CDR3 is built from 16 residues. The germline CDR1 and CDR2 sequences are SGHTA and FQGTGA. This CDR3 reads CASSLRRSDSYNEQFF. The CDR3 region has the DNA TGTGCCAGCAGCTTAAGAAGGTCCGACTCGTACAATGAGCAGTTCTTC.

This clonotype was counted between two and nine times. The chain carries TRBV9 and TRBJ1-1, with D perhaps TRBD1 (5 bases). Trimming cost V 0 bases and J 2 bases, with 11 bases left between them. Germline V lookup: CDR1 SGDLS, CDR2 YYNGEE. This CDR3 is built from 15 residues. CDR3 protein: CASSVELQGNTEAFF. The CDR3 DNA follows: TGTGCCAGCAGCGTAGAGCTTCAGGGTAACACTGAAGCTTTCTTT.

The V call is TRBV18, the J call TRBJ2-7; D call uncertain. This CDR3 is built from 14 residues. Germline lookup yields CDR1 KGHSH and CDR2 LQKENI. V lost 1 base to trimming and J lost 6 bases, with 13 bases between them. CDR3 region: CASSPLPGLSEQYF. CDR3 sequence (DNA): TGTGCCAGCTCACCACTTCCCGGGCTTAGCGAGCAGTACTTC.

This chain joins TRBV7-2 and TRBJ2-7, with a tentative D call TRBD2 (6 bases). Per germline, CDR1 SGHTA and CDR2 FQGNSA. V was pared by 1 base and J by 4 bases, with 11 bases between. The CDR3 runs to 14 residues. The CDR3 loop reads CASSLGGIVYEQYF. The CDR3 DNA is TGTGCCAGCAGCTTAGGCGGGATCGTGTACGAGCAGTACTTC.

Comments on this clonotype: This may be a read error, as it is one base from a much larger clone. The V gene is TRBV25-1, the J gene TRBJ2-1, with TRBD1 matching over 9 bases. This CDR3 is built from 12 residues. Germline CDR1 is MGHDK and CDR2 is SYGVNS. CDR3 protein: CASSDGTGWQSF. The CDR3 DNA reads TGTGCCAGCAGTGACGGGACAGGGTGGCAGTCCTTC. Together with reference TRBV25-1 and TRBJ2-1, the CDR3 gives the full variable domain: EADIYQTPRYLVIGTGKKITLECSQTMGHDKMYWYQQDPGMELHLIHYSYGVNSTEKGDLSSESTVSRIRTEHFPLTLESARPSHTSQYLCASSDGTGWQSFGPGTRLTVL.